The clone carrying this T cell receptor beta chain has a handful of counts. The CDR3 is made up of 15 amino acids. V lost 6 bases, J lost 3 bases, and 18 bases lay in between. Germline values: CDR1 MRHNA, CDR2 SNTAGT. This record belongs to a study of control samples from healthy donors and cancer patients. TCRdb's table, derived via immunoSEQ multiplex PCR, lists solely in-frame clones and lacks some. The sample has fewer than 95,000 clones, about 88% seen once. Input material: blood. The sequence was obtained from a woman in her fifties or sixties in good health. The chain links TRBV6-4 to TRBJ2-7; D tentatively fits TRBD1 or TRBD2 (6 bases each). CDR3 coding DNA: TGTGCCAGCAGCGGGGGCACTAGCACACACTACGAGCAGTACTTC. Translation gives CASSGGTSTHYEQYF.